This T cell receptor beta chain was sequenced for a study of siplizumab effects on memory and regulatory T cells. Study observations and caveats: The drug siplizumab significantly decreased the alloreactive sequences that could be traced to unstimulated CD4+ memory cells.

The data were produced by immunoSEQ multiplex PCR, yet TCRdb's version contains in-frame clones alone and is incomplete. The sample holds over 100,000 clones, under 95% seen once. V dropped 9 bases and J dropped 6; count of bases not matched to a gene: 14. In germline, CDR1 is MDHEN, CDR2 SYDVKM. The CDR3 covers 14 residues. Concerning this clone: The antigen remains undetermined.

This sequence joins TRBV28 and TRBJ2-7; 7 positions agree with TRBD1. This sequence was found in a human donor in good health. Sequencing was performed on Tregs sorted from blood. CDR3 amino acids: CASRVPGQPFEQYF. Written as DNA, the CDR3 is TGTGCCAGTAGAGTCCCGGGACAGCCTTTCGAGCAGTACTTC. Full variable domain (missing parts from reference TRBV28 and TRBJ2-7): DVKVTQSSRYLVKRTGEKVFLECVQDMDHENMFWYRQDPGLGLRLIYFSYDVKMKEKGDIPEGYSVSREKKERFSLILESASTNQTSMYLCASRVPGQPFEQYFGPGTRLTVT.